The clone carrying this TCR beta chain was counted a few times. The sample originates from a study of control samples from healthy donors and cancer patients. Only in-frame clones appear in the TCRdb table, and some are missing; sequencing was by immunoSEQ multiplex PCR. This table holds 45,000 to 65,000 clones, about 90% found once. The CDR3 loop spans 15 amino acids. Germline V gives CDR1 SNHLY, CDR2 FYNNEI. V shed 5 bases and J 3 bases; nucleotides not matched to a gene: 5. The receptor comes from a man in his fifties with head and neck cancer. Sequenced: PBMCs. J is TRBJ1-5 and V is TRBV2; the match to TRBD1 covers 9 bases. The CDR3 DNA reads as TGTGCCAGCAGTTTACAGGGGGCCTACAATCAGCCCCAGCATTTT. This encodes CASSLQGAYNQPQHF.